What follows are 3 T cell receptor beta chains derived from one specimen sequenced in a study of OX40 agonist ivuxolimab in advanced cancers. Using immunoSEQ multiplex PCR, the repertoire was profiled, and TCRdb retains in-frame clones only, with some absent. The profile shows roughly 42,000 clones, 80% to 95% of them singletons. Sequences were derived from CD4+ or CD8+ T cells sorted from blood, sampled in a trial of the OX40 agonist ivuxolimab. The receptors originated from an adult with an advanced solid tumor such as melanoma, head and neck, liver or kidney cancer.

The V gene is TRBV28, the J gene TRBJ2-7, with D perhaps TRBD2 (7 bases). The V end lost 3 bases, the J end lost 4 bases, and 16 bases lay between the germline ends. The CDR3 consists of 15 residues. Per germline, CDR1 MDHEN and CDR2 SYDVKM. The CDR3: CASSFRGARSYEQYF. For the CDR3, the DNA is TGTGCCAGCAGTTTCCGGGGGGCTAGAAGTTACGAGCAGTACTTC.

The chain couples TRBV14 to TRBJ2-1; D remains ambiguous. The CDR3 covers 14 residues. V lost 1 base to trimming and J lost 5 bases, with 9 bases between them. The V gene's germline CDR1 is SGHDN and CDR2 FVKESK. The CDR3 loop is CASSQVGRNNEQFF. CDR3 sequence (DNA): TGTGCCAGCAGCCAAGTCGGCCGGAACAATGAGCAGTTCTTC. Full variable domain (remainder filled in from reference TRBV14 and TRBJ2-1): EAGVTQFPSHSVIEKGQTVTLRCDPISGHDNLYWYRRVMGKEIKFLLHFVKESKQDESGMPNNRFLAERTGGTYSTLKVQPAELEDSGVYFCASSQVGRNNEQFFGPGTRLTVL.

The rearrangement links TRBV6-6 to TRBJ2-1; 11 nucleotides agree with TRBD2. The CDR3 is made up of 14 amino acids. Per the germline V gene, CDR1 is MNHNY and CDR2 is SVGAGI (reference sequence). V was clipped by 7 bases and J by 9 bases; unmatched bases: 8. Here the CDR3 reads CASTTSGRGGEQFF. Written as DNA, the CDR3 is TGTGCCAGCACAACTAGCGGGAGAGGGGGTGAGCAGTTCTTC.